Listed here is a single T cell receptor beta chain. Random hexamers served to reverse transcribe about 0.45 to 1 ug RNA. TCRdb reanalysed the immunoSEQ multiplex PCR reads using MiXCR and keeps one entry per CDR3 protein. Of roughly 330,000 distinct CDR3 sequences listed, roughly nine tenths are singletons. This CDR3 contains 15 residues. Trimming at V came to 4 bases and at J to 10 bases, leaving 12 bases not matched to a gene. Per the germline V gene, CDR1 is SGHTS and CDR2 is YDEGEE. This record comes from a study of CD8 T cells in Susac syndrome. Sequencing was carried out using CD4+ T cells from PBMCs. This rearrangement joins TRBV5-8 to TRBJ2-1; TRBD2 aligns across 9 bases. This TCR was sampled from a human donor with multiple sclerosis. The CDR3 nucleotides read TGTGCCAGCAGCCGTCGCCCGGGACTAGCTGTGGAGCAGTTCTTC. Protein sequence: CASSRRPGLAVEQFF.